This TCR beta chain stems from a study of shared clonotypes between healthy human individuals (dated by TCRdb to about 2020). Describing the broader study: The cohort included a few men and a couple of women between 18 and 49 years of age. For each donor, CD4 naive and CD4 memory were each run on three plates, CD8 naive on two plates, and CD8 memory on one plate. To estimate repertoire size and how much clonotype sharing occurs between individuals, the study deeply sequenced the blood TCR repertoires of 4 to 6 healthy adults. To increase sequencing depth and limit assay-specific biases, different laboratories used diverse techniques to prepare libraries and sequence TCR repertoires. Leukapheresis yielded between about 0.8 and 8.9 billion PBMCs per donor. General study outcomes and caveats: Incomplete sequencing was indicated by rarefaction of sorted-subset datasets, despite the large sequencing depth. The small number of donors limited the genetic and exposure-history diversity represented. Compared with non-shared clonotypes, clonotypes shared by all four sorted-subset donors had higher generation probabilities. Only blood was sampled, and tissue TCR repertoires likely differ from those in blood. Pairwise subsampling led to the expectation that sequencing depth would affect the degree of clonotype sharing among donors. Sharing across four donors was observed for around 5% of naive CD4, over 3% of naive CD8, about 2.5% of memory CD4, and roughly 0.4% of memory CD8 clonotypes. Naive subsets generally had larger estimated clonotype richness than memory subsets.

Healthy HIV-negative adults with no recently reported acute infections or vaccinations were included as donors. Every donor was a Caucasian adult residing in Nashville, Tennessee, USA. CD8 memory samples combined magnetically selected CD45RO+ cells with CCR7-negative CD45RA+ effector memory (TemRA) cells. Blood was collected by leukapheresis, and PBMCs were isolated by Ficoll-Histopaque density gradient centrifugation and then cryopreserved in liquid nitrogen vapor phase. Analytical flow cytometry was used to check the purity and quantity of every magnetically sorted T cell population. From each sorted fraction, genomic DNA was isolated and quantified by UV absorbance on a Nanodrop 2000c. TCR CDR3 regions were amplified from genomic DNA by multiplex PCR using the deep immunoSEQ assay. Genomic DNA extracted from each cell subset was distributed evenly over all wells of several immunoSEQ 96-well plates, and each plate served as one replicate. For sorted subsets, around 200 ng genomic DNA, equal to about 30,000 T cell genomes, was loaded into each replicate PCR. Purified libraries were quantified with a Qubit 3.0 fluorometer, sized on a Bioanalyzer 2100, and re-quantified with the KAPA Library Quantification kit. Every immunoSEQ 96-well plate was sequenced on a separate single-read 150-cycle Illumina NextSeq 550 flow cell. Per the authors' processing: Because the immunoSEQ output held only junctional sequences and lacked quality scores, the filtering could not match the filtering applied to full-length reads. To assign V/J genes and CDR3, sequences were annotated against IMGT germline references using PyIR, a Python wrapper for IgBLAST v1.9. Reads were removed for weak V/J assignments (E-value above 1e-6), missing CDR3, stop codons, out-of-frame junctions, or ambiguous translated residues. V3J clonotypes were defined by identical inferred V gene, J gene, and CDR3 amino acid sequence. Percentage overlap between repertoires was computed as shared unique clonotypes divided by the size of the smaller repertoire. Three approaches were used to assess repertoire richness: RTK rarefaction, the Chao1 estimator, and Recon v2.1 estimates of unobserved clonotypes. Generation probabilities were computed with OLGA for all TCRbeta clonotypes obtained by the gDNA method from several donors. TCRdb stores this immuneACCESS table with in-frame sequences only. Part of the clones is absent; in the studies checked, under half of the shortfall reflects unresolved V genes, and no reason is known for the rest. Clonal size and the V and J genes are those of that table, whereas D and trimming came from the DNA. The sample records roughly 660,000 clones, about 90% of which are singletons. 30% to 40% of the sample belongs to the ten largest clones.

CDR1 and CDR2 (MNHNY, SVGAGI) derive from the germline V gene (reference sequence). The CDR3 sequence holds 14 residues, the cysteine and phenylalanine included. Only CDR3 DNA is held: 42 bases, read in frame from base 1. V and J are truncated by 5 bases and 4 bases respectively, leaving an intervening sequence of 11 bases. This clone was picked up one time. Its antigen is not yet known. Per-nucleotide qualities are absent, and no much larger clonotype sits a single base away. Material for sequencing was memory CD8+ T cells from PBMCs. In light of the paper, this sample's cell subset or site label describes: CD45RO+ cells pooled with CCR7-negative TemRA cells. The receptor chain draws on TRBV6-6 and TRBJ1-4, with the D gene too uncertain to name. This receptor was obtained from a man aged 18 to 30 in good health. Some clones in this sample may be carry-over from other donors' samples. Read as DNA, the sequence is TGTGCCAGCAGTCTCGGACTTATTAATGAAAAACTGTTTTTT. Translated, it gives CASSLGLINEKLFF.